Below, one TCR beta chain is given with its context. The antigen is not known. This entry comes from a study of type 1 regulatory T cells. Study-level background: This in vitro CD4 product, T-allo10, is enriched for Tr1 cells and alloantigen-specific.

Graft donor-derived T-allo10 cells were described as host-alloantigen-specific, anergic, and alloantigen-specifically suppressive. The CDR3 runs 14 residues. From germline, CDR1 is MNHEY and CDR2 SVGAGI. The V gene end was trimmed by 2 bases and the J gene end by 3 bases; junction bases not matched to a gene: 3. TCRdb passed the reads through MiXCR, listing each CDR3 protein once. The sample contains about 24,000 distinct CDR3 sequences, approximately 72% of which appear only once. The chain recombines TRBV6-5 with TRBJ2-5; TRBD2 matches 7 bases. This receptor was obtained from a human donor in good health. The sequencing input was cultured T cells, either the whole culture or a sorted T cell fraction (not recorded which). The subset is: Tr1-enriched cell product generated in vitro against host alloantigens. CDR3 DNA: TGTGCCAGCAGTTACAGGGGAGGGGAAGAGACCCAGTACTTC. Translated, it gives CASSYRGGEETQYF.